What follows are 9 T cell receptor beta chains derived from one specimen sequenced in a study of CD8+ T cells in alopecia areata. Treatment given: oral pan-JAK inhibitor, 5-10 mg twice daily. Following extraction, RNA underwent reverse transcription to cDNA, which served as the sequencing template. The assay was immunoSEQ multiplex PCR, and TCRdb's table has in-frame clones only and misses some. The table lists some 240,000 clones, more than 45% of them singletons. The source material was CD4+ T cells sorted from blood, sampled at week 4, from a patient treated with tofacitinib. The origin of the receptors is a human donor with alopecia areata.

The chain recombines TRBV9 with TRBJ2-5, with unresolved D. There are 13 residues in the CDR3. V gave up 0 bases and J gave up 6 bases, with 9 bases separating them. Looked up from germline, CDR1 is SGDLS and CDR2 is YYNGEE. The CDR3 bases are TGTGCCAGCAGCGTAGACAGTATGAAGACCCAGTACTTC. Its translation: CASSVDSMKTQYF.

Note on this clone: This specimen includes other DNA sequences encoding the same CDR3. The chain links TRBV9 to TRBJ2-3; D unresolved. Germline CDR1 is SGDLS and CDR2 is YYNGEE. The V end lost 0 bases, the J end lost 5 bases, and 4 bases lay between the germline ends. CDR3 length: 12 residues. Here the CDR3 DNA reads TGTGCCAGCAGCGTAGCCGGAGATACGCAGTATTTT. Amino acids: CASSVAGDTQYF. Based on the CDR3 plus reference TRBV9 and TRBJ2-3, the full variable domain is DSGVTQTPKHLITATGQRVTLRCSPRSGDLSVYWYQQSLDQGLQFLIQYYNGEERAKGNILERFSAQQFPDLHSELNLSSLELGDSALYFCASSVAGDTQYFGPGTRLTVL.

V gene TRBV7-8 combines with J gene TRBJ2-5, with a weak D call TRBD2 (6 bases). The germline gives CDR1 SGHVS, CDR2 FQNEAQ. Trimming removed 7 bases at V and 5 bases at J, with 29 bases between. The CDR3 runs to 18 residues. CDR3 sequence reads: CASILARTMARKGETQYF. CDR3 in DNA: TGTGCCAGCATCCTAGCTCGGACTATGGCAAGAAAAGGGGAGACCCAGTACTTC.

As DNA, the CDR3 is TGTGCCAGCAGCTTAGAGTCGACTGAAGCTTTCTTT. Its translation: CASSLESTEAFF. This chain links TRBV11-3 with TRBJ1-1; D is unclear. The germline gives CDR1 SGHNT, CDR2 YENEEA. Trimming shortened V by 0 bases and J by 5 bases, and 4 bases separated the two germline ends. The CDR3 consists of 12 residues.

The chain recombines TRBV5-4 with TRBJ2-1, with 7 nucleotides matching TRBD2. Losses at the gene ends were 0 bases for V and 5 bases for J; bases not matched to a gene: 5. The length of the CDR3 is 15 residues. CDR1 SGHNT and CDR2 YYREEE come from the germline V gene (reference sequence). The CDR3 coding sequence is TGTGCCAGCAGCTTGGGTCTAGCGGACAACAATGAGCAGTTCTTC. This sequence encodes CASSLGLADNNEQFF.

V usage is TRBV20-1 and J usage is TRBJ1-1; no definite D call. The V gene lost 0 bases and the J gene lost 8 bases, with 7 bases spanning the gap. This CDR3 spans 11 amino acids. Per germline, CDR1 DFQATT and CDR2 SNEGSKA (reference sequence). The CDR3 spells CSARDGTEAFF. The CDR3 DNA is TGCAGTGCTAGAGATGGTACGGAAGCTTTCTTT.

The CDR3 sequence: CAWRARGWQETQYF. As DNA, the CDR3 is TGTGCCTGGAGGGCCAGGGGGTGGCAAGAGACCCAGTACTTC. The rearrangement links TRBV30 to TRBJ2-5; 7 bases agree with TRBD1. The V gene's germline CDR1 is GTSNPN and CDR2 SVGIG (reference sequence). The CDR3 is 14 residues long. With V trimmed by 3 bases and J by 2 bases, 6 bases remained unmatched. The full variable domain, in which reference TRBV30 and TRBJ2-5 provide the parts outside the CDR3, is SQTIHQWPATLVQPVGSPLSLECTVEGTSNPNLYWYRQAAGRGLQLLFYSVGIGQISSEVPQNLSASRPQDRQFILSSKKLLLSDSGFYLCAWRARGWQETQYFGPGTRLLVL.

The chain links TRBV18 to TRBJ2-7, with D possibly being TRBD1 (6 bases). CDR1 and CDR2 from the germline V gene are KGHSH and LQKENI. Trimming removed 3 bases from V and 0 bases from J, with 15 bases in between. The CDR3 consists of 16 residues. CDR3 sequence: CASSPDRSANSYEQYF. Written as DNA, the CDR3 is TGTGCCAGCTCACCCGACAGGTCAGCAAACTCCTACGAGCAGTACTTC.

The rearrangement links TRBV19 to TRBJ1-5, with D possibly TRBD1 on 5 matching bases. The germline gives CDR1 LNHDA, CDR2 SQIVND (reference sequence). The CDR3 has 14 amino acids. The V end was cut by 3 bases, the J end by 0 bases, with 6 bases between. The CDR3 loop is CASSITGSNQPQHF. DNA of the CDR3: TGTGCCAGTAGTATTACAGGTAGCAATCAGCCCCAGCATTTT.